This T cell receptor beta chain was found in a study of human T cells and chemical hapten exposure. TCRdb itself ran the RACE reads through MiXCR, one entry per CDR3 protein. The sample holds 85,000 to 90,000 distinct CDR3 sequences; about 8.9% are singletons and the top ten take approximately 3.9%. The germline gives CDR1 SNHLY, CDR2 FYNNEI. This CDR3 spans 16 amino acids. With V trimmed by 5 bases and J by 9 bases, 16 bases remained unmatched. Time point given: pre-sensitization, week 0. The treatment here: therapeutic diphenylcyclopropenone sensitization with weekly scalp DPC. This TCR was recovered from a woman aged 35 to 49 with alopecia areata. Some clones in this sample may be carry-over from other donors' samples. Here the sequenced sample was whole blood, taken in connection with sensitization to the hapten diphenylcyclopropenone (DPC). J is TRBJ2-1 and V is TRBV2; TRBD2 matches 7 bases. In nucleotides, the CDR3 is TGTGCCAGCAGTTTCCCCAGCAGCGGGGAGAGGGGTGAGCAGTTCTTC. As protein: CASSFPSSGERGEQFF.